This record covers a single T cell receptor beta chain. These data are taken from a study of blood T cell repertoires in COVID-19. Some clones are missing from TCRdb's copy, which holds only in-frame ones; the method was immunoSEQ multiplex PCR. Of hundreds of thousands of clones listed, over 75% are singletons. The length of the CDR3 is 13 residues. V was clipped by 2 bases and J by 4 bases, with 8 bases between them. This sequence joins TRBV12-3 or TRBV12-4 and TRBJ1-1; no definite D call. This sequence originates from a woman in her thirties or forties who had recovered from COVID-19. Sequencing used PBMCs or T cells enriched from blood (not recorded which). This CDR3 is CASSLLRTTEAFF. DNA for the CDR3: TGTGCCAGCAGTTTACTGAGAACCACTGAAGCTTTCTTT.